The 23 T cell receptor beta chains below all came from one sample that was sequenced in a study of Graves' ophthalmopathy and Graves' hyperthyroidism. CDR3 regions of TCR beta were amplified from RNA transcripts. The first round was an RT-PCR with HTBI primers, and the second round was a multiplex PCR. TCRdb used MiXCR to reprocess the multiplex PCR reads, holding one entry per CDR3 protein. Among fewer than 650,000 distinct CDR3 sequences, about 20% were seen once, and the ten largest hold more than 5.5%. What was sequenced was peripheral blood. These receptors all come from a woman under 30 with stable Graves' hyperthyroidism. Some clones in this sample may be carry-over from other donors' samples.

The chain employs TRBV18 and TRBJ1-5; D uncertain. V lost 3 bases and J 7 bases, leaving 10 bases between the germline ends. CDR1 KGHSH and CDR2 LQKENI come from the germline V gene. The length of the CDR3 is 13 residues. This chain's CDR3 is CASSPEGTQPQHF. CDR3 coding DNA: TGTGCCAGCTCACCTGAGGGAACCCAGCCCCAGCATTTT.

This chain uses TRBV29-1 with TRBJ1-2; D might be TRBD1 (5 bases). Germline CDR1 and CDR2: SQVTM and ANQGSEA. The CDR3 contains 13 residues. The V gene lost 7 bases and the J gene lost 2 bases, with 14 bases spanning the gap. The CDR3 protein is CSATTEGNYGYTF. CDR3 bases: TGCAGCGCAACCACGGAGGGGAACTATGGCTACACCTTC. Supplemented by reference TRBV29-1 and TRBJ1-2, the full variable domain reads SAVISQKPSRDICQRGTSLTIQCQVDSQVTMMFWYRQQPGQSLTLIATANQGSEATYESGFVIDKFPISRPNLTFSTLTVSNMSPEDSSIYLCSATTEGNYGYTFGSGTRLTVV.

A few counts support this clonotype. The rearrangement uses TRBV5-5 and TRBJ1-5, with D unresolved. V shed 4 bases and J shed 2 bases, with 16 bases lying between them. The length of the CDR3 is 16 residues. Germline V gene sequence: CDR1 SGHKS, CDR2 YYEKEE (reference sequence). The CDR3, as DNA: TGTGCCAGCAGCCGTCAATCTGGACGGGGCAATCAGCCCCAGCATTTT. As protein: CASSRQSGRGNQPQHF.

This clonotype appeared many times. The chain uses TRBV29-1 and TRBJ1-3; no clear D gene. This CDR3 contains 16 residues. With 4 bases removed from V and 0 bases from J, the gap between germline ends came to 16 bases. Germline CDR1 reads SQVTM; CDR2 reads ANQGSEA. The CDR3 bases are TGCAGCGTTGTGACAACAATCCCTGCCTCTGGAAACACCATATATTTT. Protein product: CSVVTTIPASGNTIYF. Variable domain in full (rest from reference TRBV29-1 and TRBJ1-3): SAVISQKPSRDICQRGTSLTIQCQVDSQVTMMFWYRQQPGQSLTLIATANQGSEATYESGFVIDKFPISRPNLTFSTLTVSNMSPEDSSIYLCSVVTTIPASGNTIYFGEGSWLTVV.

There are many counts of this clonotype. The chain couples TRBV19 to TRBJ1-1; unclear D gene. This CDR3 is 14 amino acids long. V was shortened by 3 bases and J by 4 bases, with 12 bases between the two germline ends. Germline loops: CDR1 LNHDA, CDR2 SQIVND (reference sequence). The CDR3 region has the DNA TGTGCCAGTAGTATTGACCCCATGGGCACTGAAGCTTTCTTT. This translates into CASSIDPMGTEAFF.

This clonotype was seen a few times. At one of its ends the junction is not consistent with the germline gene, which may arise from a read error. V usage is TRBV2 and J usage is TRBJ2-6, with D perhaps assigned TRBD1 or TRBD2 (5 bases each). The germline V gene encodes CDR1 SNHLY and CDR2 FYNNEI. This CDR3 has 15 residues. The CDR3 is CAGRVEGVGANVLTF. As DNA, the CDR3 is TGTGCCGGCAGGGTAGAGGGTGTTGGGGCCAACGTCCTGACTTTC.

This clonotype was counted many times. This chain links TRBV12-3 or TRBV12-4 with TRBJ1-2, with D perhaps matching TRBD1 (5 bases). The V gene lost 7 bases and the J gene lost 10 bases, with 19 bases spanning the gap. This CDR3 is built from 13 residues. The chain's CDR3 is CASTSWVGLTYTF. The CDR3 DNA reads as TGTGCCAGCACCTCCTGGGTGGGGCTGACCTACACCTTC.

This clonotype was detected ten times or more. V usage is TRBV6-5 and J usage is TRBJ2-7; D may be TRBD1 (5 bases). V lost 2 bases, J lost 1 base, and 15 bases lay in between. The CDR3 is 16 amino acids. The germline V gene has CDR1 MNHEY and CDR2 SVGAGI. The CDR3 region has the DNA TGTGCCAGCAGTTACGGGCAGGGTGCCGGGTCCTACGAGCAGTACTTC. Translating it yields CASSYGQGAGSYEQYF.

The chain is built from TRBV2 and TRBJ1-1; D may be TRBD1 (5 bases). Germline V gene data show CDR1 as SNHLY and CDR2 as FYNNEI. V was trimmed by 7 bases and J by 3 bases, leaving 12 bases between them. This CDR3 has 13 amino acids. The DNA for the CDR3 is TGTGCCAGCAATTGGGAAGGGGACACTGAAGCTTTCTTT. As protein: CASNWEGDTEAFF.

At least ten counts were recorded for this clonotype. J is TRBJ2-5 and V is TRBV5-1; 8 bases are a match to TRBD2. The germline V gene has CDR1 SGHRS and CDR2 YFSETQ. V shed 0 bases and J 3 bases; nucleotides not matched to a gene: 4. The length of the CDR3 is 15 residues. As DNA, the CDR3 is TGCGCCAGCAGCTTGGTCGGGAGGGCGGAAGAGACCCAGTACTTC. Its protein is CASSLVGRAEETQYF.

Ten or more counts support this clonotype. The V gene is TRBV6-2 or TRBV6-3, the J gene TRBJ2-5; 7 nucleotides match TRBD1. Germline CDR1 reads MNHEY; CDR2 reads SVGEGT. V was pared by 3 bases and J by 1 base, with 5 bases of the junction left unmatched. This CDR3 comprises 15 residues. CDR3 in DNA: TGTGCCAGCAGTTATTCGGACAGGAGCCAAGAGACCCAGTACTTC. Translating it yields CASSYSDRSQETQYF.

The chain links TRBV6-5 to TRBJ2-7; D is possibly TRBD1 (6 bases). The germline V gene has CDR1 MNHEY and CDR2 SVGAGI. The V gene lost 1 base and the J gene lost 3 bases, with 13 bases spanning the gap. This CDR3 spans 15 amino acids. The CDR3 DNA sequence: TGTGCCAGCAGTTACTTAGACAGGTTTGGCTACGAGCAGTACTTC. This translates into CASSYLDRFGYEQYF.

Ten or more counts support this clonotype. The chain links TRBV5-1 to TRBJ1-1; D is ambiguous. From germline, CDR1 is SGHRS and CDR2 YFSETQ. The germline V and J ends were trimmed by 3 bases and 5 bases, with 17 bases remaining between them. The CDR3 has 15 amino acids. CDR3 in DNA: TGCGCCAGCAGCTCACCCCGCGGAGGGCGGACTGAAGCTTTCTTT. Protein product: CASSSPRGGRTEAFF.

The chain combines TRBV9 with TRBJ1-1; D may be TRBD1 (5 bases). V gave up 0 bases and J gave up 5 bases, with 14 bases separating them. CDR1 and CDR2 from the germline V gene are SGDLS and YYNGEE. The CDR3 consists of 15 residues. CDR3 sequence (DNA): TGTGCCAGCAGCGTAGACGAGGGGATGGGGACTGAAGCTTTCTTT. It is translated as CASSVDEGMGTEAFF.

This clonotype has a count of ten or more. The chain recombines TRBV12-3 or TRBV12-4 with TRBJ1-1; possibly TRBD1 for D (6 bases). The CDR3 totals 14 residues. Trimming took off 3 bases at V and 7 bases at J, with 15 bases between the two ends. The CDR3 sequence is CASSLEDSRHEAFF. In nucleotides, the CDR3 is TGTGCCAGCAGTTTGGAGGACAGCCGGCATGAAGCTTTCTTT.

This clonotype was seen at least ten times. This chain links TRBV20-1 with TRBJ1-5; no definite D call. V shed 5 bases and J shed 2 bases, with 10 bases lying between them. This CDR3 region has 13 residues. Germline V CDR1 and CDR2: DFQATT, SNEGSKA (reference sequence). Here the CDR3 DNA reads TGCAGTGCTCCGGGAGAAGGCAATCAGCCCCAGCATTTT. It specifies CSAPGEGNQPQHF.

A few counts support this clonotype. V gene TRBV5-1 combines with J gene TRBJ1-1; TRBD1 is a possible D gene (6 bases). Germline V gene lookup returns CDR1 SGHRS and CDR2 YFSETQ. The CDR3 consists of 14 residues. Trimming shortened V by 2 bases and J by 11 bases, and 19 bases separated the two germline ends. The CDR3 DNA reads TGCGCCAGCAGCTTTGAGGGGGGGCCGGGAATGGCTTTCTTT. It yields the protein CASSFEGGPGMAFF.

Many counts were recorded for this clonotype. V usage is TRBV4-1 and J usage is TRBJ1-2; TRBD1 is a possible D gene (6 bases). In germline, CDR1 is MGHRA, CDR2 YSYEKL. The CDR3 loop spans 14 amino acids. V was pared by 0 bases and J by 7 bases, with 12 bases between. CDR3 DNA: TGCGCCAGCAGCCAAGAAACGGGGGCAGGTGGCTACACCTTC. Translated, it gives CASSQETGAGGYTF.

This clonotype was detected ten times or more. CDR3 sequence: CASRITGGETQYF. In DNA form, the CDR3 reads TGTGCCAGCAGAATAACAGGGGGGGAGACCCAGTACTTC. V and J are TRBV6-2 or TRBV6-3 and TRBJ2-5; the match to TRBD1 covers 8 bases. V lost 6 bases to trimming and J lost 5 bases; unmatched junction nucleotides: 5. From germline, CDR1 is MNHEY and CDR2 SVGEGT. The CDR3 is 13 amino acids.

This clonotype occurred many times. The chain joins TRBV12-3 or TRBV12-4 to TRBJ2-7, with D maybe TRBD2 (5 bases). The CDR3 sequence is 14 residues long. Between the trimmed V and J ends, which lost 6 bases and 3 bases, there was a span of 15 bases. The CDR3, as DNA: TGTGCCAGCAGCCAAAGACGGGGAGACTACGAGCAGTACTTC. This translates into CASSQRRGDYEQYF.

This clonotype was seen repeatedly, ten times or more. This chain uses TRBV11-2 with TRBJ1-6; 8 nucleotides agree with TRBD1. This CDR3 region has 16 residues. Per the germline V gene, CDR1 is SGHAT and CDR2 is FQNNGV. Germline trimming cut 6 bases from V and 7 bases from J; bases unmatched to any gene: 11. The chain's CDR3 is CASRQDRGTGNSPLHF. The CDR3 bases are TGTGCCAGCAGACAAGACAGGGGTACAGGAAATTCACCCCTCCACTTT.

This clonotype has a handful of counts. The gene calls are TRBV6-1 and TRBJ2-7; 10 bases are shared with TRBD2. This CDR3 spans 19 amino acids. The germline gives CDR1 MNHNS, CDR2 SASEGT. After removal of 4 bases from V and 3 bases from J, the junction contained 18 bases not matched to a gene. CDR3 protein: CASSGEGGLKREGRYEQYF. The CDR3 DNA reads as TGTGCCAGCAGTGGGGAAGGGGGATTGAAGCGGGAGGGCCGCTACGAGCAGTACTTC.

This clonotype was recorded at least ten times. This chain uses TRBV29-1 with TRBJ1-1; D call uncertain. CDR3 length equals 14 residues. V lost 3 bases, J lost 0 bases, and 11 bases lay in between. Germline V lookup: CDR1 SQVTM, CDR2 ANQGSEA. CDR3 in amino acids: CSVELLLMNTEAFF. The CDR3 DNA sequence: TGCAGCGTTGAGCTTCTATTAATGAACACTGAAGCTTTCTTT.